This entry lists 25 T cell receptor beta chains sequenced from one sample in a study of OX40 agonist ivuxolimab in advanced cancers. Profiled with immunoSEQ multiplex PCR; TCRdb holds only in-frame clones, not every one. Of tens of thousands of clones in the sample, approximately 78% are singletons; the top ten hold roughly 2.7%. Specimen: CD4+ or CD8+ T cells sorted from blood, collected in a trial of the OX40 agonist ivuxolimab. All receptors derive from an adult with an advanced solid tumor such as melanoma, head and neck, liver or kidney cancer.

The V gene is TRBV9, the J gene TRBJ2-1, with D perhaps matching TRBD1 (6 bases). The V end was cut by 0 bases, the J end by 8 bases, with 15 bases between. The CDR3 spans 15 residues. Per germline, CDR1 SGDLS and CDR2 YYNGEE. CDR3 sequence: CASSVGTGYGDEQFF. The CDR3 DNA is TGTGCCAGCAGCGTAGGTACAGGGTATGGCGATGAGCAGTTCTTC. The variable domain in full, completed from reference TRBV9 and TRBJ2-1, reads DSGVTQTPKHLITATGQRVTLRCSPRSGDLSVYWYQQSLDQGLQFLIQYYNGEERAKGNILERFSAQQFPDLHSELNLSSLELGDSALYFCASSVGTGYGDEQFFGPGTRLTVL.

The chain joins TRBV27 to TRBJ2-5; D may be TRBD1 (6 bases). The J call is uncertain, as TRBJ2-7 better fits the DNA end. The CDR3 is 15 amino acids. CDR1 MNHEY and CDR2 SMNVEV come from the germline V gene (reference sequence). The CDR3 sequence is CASSLRGEGAYEQYF. In DNA, the CDR3 is TGTGCCAGCAGTTTACGTGGCGAGGGGGCCTACGAGCAGTACTTC.

This rearrangement joins TRBV13 to TRBJ2-7; tentatively, D is TRBD1 (5 bases). V lost 2 bases, J lost 2 bases, and 13 bases lay in between. The CDR3 loop spans 15 amino acids. Germline CDR1 and CDR2: PRHDT and FYEKMQ (reference sequence). CDR3 DNA: TGTGCCAGCAGCTTAAGGCAGGGCTCGCCCTACGAGCAGTACTTC. Translated: CASSLRQGSPYEQYF. The whole variable domain, remainder taken from reference TRBV13 and TRBJ2-7, is AAGVIQSPRHLIKEKRETATLKCYPIPRHDTVYWYQQGPGQDPQFLISFYEKMQSDKGSIPDRFSAQQFSDYHSELNMSSLELGDSALYFCASSLRQGSPYEQYFGPGTRLTVT.

This clone was seen a few times. The chain links TRBV13 to TRBJ2-7; a possible D gene is TRBD1 (6 bases). CDR3 length equals 13 residues. With 5 bases removed from V and 7 bases from J, the gap between germline ends came to 15 bases. Germline V gene lookup returns CDR1 PRHDT and CDR2 FYEKMQ (reference sequence). The CDR3 bases are TGTGCCAGCAGCCTGACAGGTACGAAGGAGCAGTACTTC. Translated: CASSLTGTKEQYF.

The V gene is TRBV5-1, the J gene TRBJ2-5, with D possibly being TRBD1 or TRBD2 (6 bases each). The CDR3 length is 14 residues. V shed 3 bases and J shed 2 bases, with 11 bases lying between them. Germline V lookup: CDR1 SGHRS, CDR2 YFSETQ. Here the CDR3 DNA reads TGCGCCAGCAGCTCGAGGGGGGATCAAGAGACCCAGTACTTC. Residues: CASSSRGDQETQYF.

The J gene is TRBJ1-1, the V gene TRBV12-5, with a weak D call TRBD1 (6 bases). There are 16 residues in the CDR3. CDR1 and CDR2 from the germline V gene are LGHNT and FRNRAP. With 4 bases removed from V and 1 base from J, the gap between germline ends came to 16 bases. CDR3 loop: CASGSIRDIQNTEAFF. CDR3 in DNA: TGTGCTAGTGGTTCCATCCGGGACATCCAGAACACTGAAGCTTTCTTT.

The chain couples TRBV19 to TRBJ1-1, with D unclear. The V gene's germline CDR1 is LNHDA and CDR2 SQIVND (reference sequence). CDR3 size: 15 residues. Trimming stripped 1 base from V and 0 bases from J, with 9 bases between. In DNA, the CDR3 is TGTGCCAGTAGTATAGTTGCTGAGGTGAACACTGAAGCTTTCTTT. Translation: CASSIVAEVNTEAFF.

Only one count was recorded for this clone. This chain uses TRBV5-1 with TRBJ2-1; 7 nucleotides align to TRBD1. The CDR3 has 16 amino acids. Germline CDR1 reads SGHRS; CDR2 reads YFSETQ. V trimming: 2 bases; J trimming: 1 base; junction bases outside the gene matches: 6. The CDR3 protein is CASSFNPQGSYNEQFF. The CDR3 bases are TGCGCCAGCAGCTTCAACCCACAGGGGTCCTACAATGAGCAGTTCTTC.

CDR3 DNA: TGCAGCGGACTAACAGCAAACTATGGCTACACCTTC. Protein product: CSGLTANYGYTF. The chain has TRBV29-1 and TRBJ1-2; D is unresolved. This CDR3 is built from 12 residues. Trimming shortened V by 7 bases and J by 2 bases, and 11 bases separated the two germline ends. Germline V gives CDR1 SQVTM, CDR2 ANQGSEA.

V gene TRBV2 combines with J gene TRBJ2-3; 8 bases line up with TRBD1. The ends lost 7 bases at V and 2 bases at J; junction bases unmatched: 2. Germline V gives CDR1 SNHLY, CDR2 FYNNEI. The length of the CDR3 is 13 residues. The DNA for the CDR3 is TGTGCCAGCATGGGACAGGACACAGATACGCAGTATTTT. It specifies CASMGQDTDTQYF.

The rearrangement joins TRBV27 to TRBJ2-3; D gene ambiguous. The CDR3 contains 14 residues. Germline lookup yields CDR1 MNHEY and CDR2 SMNVEV (reference sequence). Trimming stripped 0 bases from V and 2 bases from J, with 6 bases between. CDR3 protein: CASSLSGFTDTQYF. The CDR3 DNA sequence: TGTGCCAGCAGTTTATCGGGTTTCACAGATACGCAGTATTTT.

The rearrangement joins TRBV7-9 to TRBJ2-2; no clear D. This CDR3 comprises 13 residues. The germline V and J ends were trimmed by 5 bases and 1 base, with 5 bases remaining between them. Germline V gene lookup returns CDR1 SEHNR and CDR2 FQNEAQ (reference sequence). The CDR3 spells CASSQWNTGELFF. The CDR3 DNA reads TGTGCCAGCAGCCAGTGGAACACCGGGGAGCTGTTTTTT.

The chain uses TRBV4-3 and TRBJ1-1; the D is unclear. V lost 0 bases and J lost 4, with 9 bases in between. CDR1 and CDR2 (germline): LGHNA, YSLEER. This CDR3 region has 14 residues. DNA of the CDR3: TGCGCCAGCAGCCAAGATGGCAGAGGCACTGAAGCTTTCTTT. Protein product: CASSQDGRGTEAFF.

This clone was detected only once. The chain couples TRBV18 to TRBJ2-5; D may be TRBD1 (7 bases). Trimming stripped 3 bases from V and 6 bases from J, with 17 bases between. The CDR3 spans 15 residues. Germline CDR1 KGHSH, CDR2 LQKENI. In DNA, the CDR3 is TGTGCCAGCTCACCCGGACAGGTGGAGGGGAAGACCCAGTACTTC. Protein: CASSPGQVEGKTQYF.

V is TRBV29-1 and J is TRBJ2-1; the D call may be TRBD1 or TRBD2 (5 bases each). Germline CDR1 SQVTM, CDR2 ANQGSEA. With 3 bases removed from V and 14 bases from J, the gap between germline ends came to 8 bases. The CDR3 runs 9 residues. CDR3 amino acids: CSVDEGKFF. Here the CDR3 DNA reads TGCAGCGTTGACGAGGGGAAGTTCTTC.

The chain links TRBV9 to TRBJ1-6; D possibly corresponds to TRBD1 (5 bases). This CDR3 region has 17 residues. V was shortened by 2 bases and J by 6 bases, with 18 bases between the two germline ends. The germline gives CDR1 SGDLS, CDR2 YYNGEE. The CDR3 loop is CASSVGRGTGGNSPLHF. The CDR3 bases are TGTGCCAGCAGCGTCGGAAGGGGAACCGGAGGTAATTCACCCCTCCACTTT.

This chain joins TRBV2 and TRBJ2-6; D gene uncertain. Deletions cut 2 bases from V and 4 bases from J, with 9 bases between. Per germline, CDR1 SNHLY and CDR2 FYNNEI. There are 15 residues in the CDR3. The CDR3 protein is CASSENNPGANVLTF. CDR3 DNA sequence: TGTGCCAGCAGTGAAAATAATCCGGGGGCCAACGTCCTGACTTTC.

The rearrangement joins TRBV7-8 to TRBJ1-2; D is uncertain. The CDR3 has 15 amino acids. Germline loops: CDR1 SGHVS, CDR2 FQNEAQ. Trimming left V 3 bases short and J 7 bases short, with 18 bases between. The CDR3 nucleotides are TGTGCCAGCAGCTTTTTCGAAGATCTTAGGGTTGGCTACACCTTC. Its protein is CASSFFEDLRVGYTF. Full variable domain (rest looked up from reference TRBV7-8 and TRBJ1-2): GAGVSQSPRYKVAKRGQDVALRCDPISGHVSLFWYQQALGQGPEFLTYFQNEAQLDKSGLPSDRFFAERPEGSVSTLKIQRTQQEDSAVYLCASSFFEDLRVGYTFGSGTRLTVV.

The rearrangement uses TRBV7-3 and TRBJ2-1; D is possibly TRBD1 or TRBD2 (5 bases each). This CDR3 contains 15 residues. Germline V lookup: CDR1 SGHTA, CDR2 FQGTGA. The germline V and J ends were trimmed by 5 bases and 4 bases, with 15 bases remaining between them. The CDR3 protein is CASSNRDGKYNEQFF. In DNA form, the CDR3 reads TGTGCCAGCAGCAACCGGGACGGAAAATACAATGAGCAGTTCTTC.

This clone was counted a single time. This chain links TRBV27 with TRBJ1-1; maybe TRBD1 (5 bases). This CDR3 region has 16 residues. V was clipped by 1 base and J by 1 base, with 13 bases between them. Germline V gene data show CDR1 as MNHEY and CDR2 as SMNVEV (reference sequence). CDR3 DNA: TGTGCCAGCAGTTTATTGGCGGGGCAGAGGAACACTGAAGCTTTCTTT. Protein: CASSLLAGQRNTEAFF.

This clone was observed a few times. The V gene is TRBV5-1, the J gene TRBJ1-1; 7 bases map to TRBD1. The CDR3 totals 14 residues. Germline V gives CDR1 SGHRS, CDR2 YFSETQ. V gave up 1 base and J gave up 3 bases; unmatched junction bases: 3. The CDR3 DNA reads as TGCGCCAGCAGCTTGAGGCAGGGGGACACTGAAGCTTTCTTT. This codes for CASSLRQGDTEAFF.

The chain recombines TRBV30 with TRBJ1-1, with D unclear. There are 14 residues in the CDR3. CDR1 is GTSNPN and CDR2 is SVGIG in the germline V gene (reference sequence). V was trimmed by 0 bases and J by 2 bases, leaving 10 bases between them. CDR3 in DNA: TGTGCCTGGAGTGTATTTCCCCAAAACACTGAAGCTTTCTTT. Residues: CAWSVFPQNTEAFF.

V usage is TRBV2 and J usage is TRBJ1-6; 7 nucleotides match TRBD1. The CDR3 has 14 residues. With 10 bases clipped from V and 6 bases from J, the junction kept 9 bases outside the gene matches. In germline, CDR1 is SNHLY, CDR2 FYNNEI. CDR3 coding DNA: TGTGCCACCGGAGGGGACAGCTTTAATTCACCCCTCCACTTT. This encodes CATGGDSFNSPLHF.

This clone was found a few times. This sample also contains other DNA sequences that code for the same CDR3. This chain links TRBV7-2 with TRBJ1-3; no definite D call. This CDR3 spans 14 amino acids. V was trimmed by 1 base and J by 0 bases, leaving 4 bases between them. Germline lookup yields CDR1 SGHTA and CDR2 FQGNSA. CDR3 nucleotide sequence: TGTGCCAGCAGCTTAGTCAGCTCTGGAAACACCATATATTTT. Translating gives CASSLVSSGNTIYF.

The chain employs TRBV30 and TRBJ2-1; unclear D gene. This CDR3 is 16 amino acids long. Germline CDR1 is GTSNPN and CDR2 is SVGIG (reference sequence). Trimming took off 0 bases at V and 2 bases at J, with 14 bases between the two ends. CDR3 nucleotide sequence: TGTGCCTGGAGTGTACCCCCCCCGCGTCCCTACAATGAGCAGTTCTTC. Its translation is CAWSVPPPRPYNEQFF.